One and the same sample provided the 13 T cell receptor beta chains below, sequenced in a study of shared clonotypes between healthy human individuals (dated by TCRdb to 2018 to 2020). The protocol used for the library was the immunoSEQ multiplex PCR assay. TCRdb's version of the immuneACCESS table is confined to in-frame rearrangements and falls short of the full clone set. An unresolved V gene accounts for under half of the shortfall where checked; the remainder is of unknown origin. The sample records about 490,000 clones, around 78% of which are singletons. The ten largest clonotypes hold 10% to 15% of the sample. Sequences were obtained from PBMCs. These receptors all stem from a middle-aged woman in good health. Some clones in this sample may be carry-over from other donors' samples.

As for this clone: The sample contains more than one DNA sequence encoding this CDR3. This chain links TRBV11-2 with TRBJ2-1, with 11 bases matching TRBD2. Germline V gene lookup returns CDR1 SGHAT and CDR2 FQNNGV. V dropped 6 bases and J dropped 2; count of bases not matched to a gene: 3. This CDR3 is built from 15 residues. The CDR3 DNA follows: TGTGCCAGCAGTTCGACTAGCGGGACCTACAATGAGCAGTTCTTC. Encoded protein: CASSSTSGTYNEQFF.

V usage is TRBV5-4 and J usage is TRBJ2-2; D is unresolved. Germline V CDR1 and CDR2: SGHNT, YYREEE (reference sequence). The CDR3 spans 14 residues. V was clipped by 0 bases and J by 4 bases, with 7 bases between them. The CDR3 is CASSLDAATGELFF. The CDR3 DNA is TGTGCCAGCAGCTTGGACGCGGCCACCGGGGAGCTGTTTTTT.

The rearrangement joins TRBV19 to TRBJ2-7; 8 nucleotides agree with TRBD1. This CDR3 has 15 amino acids. Germline CDR1 LNHDA, CDR2 SQIVND (reference sequence). Losses at the gene ends were 4 bases for V and 0 bases for J; bases not matched to a gene: 5. The CDR3 DNA is TGTGCCAGTAGTAACCAAGGACAGGGCTCCTACGAGCAGTACTTC. Translating gives CASSNQGQGSYEQYF.

The V and J genes are TRBV5-1 and TRBJ2-1; TRBD1 matches 7 bases. The CDR3 contains 14 residues. Germline V lookup: CDR1 SGHRS, CDR2 YFSETQ. V shed 3 bases, J shed 8 bases, and the junction held 8 bases outside the gene matches. CDR3: CASSWGQFNDEQFF. The CDR3 nucleotides read TGCGCCAGCAGCTGGGGACAGTTCAACGATGAGCAGTTCTTC.

This rearrangement joins TRBV9 to TRBJ2-1; D uncertain. Trimming shortened V by 7 bases and J by 3 bases, and 11 bases separated the two germline ends. Germline lookup yields CDR1 SGDLS and CDR2 YYNGEE. The CDR3 has 13 residues. This chain's CDR3 is CASDGGFYNEQFF. CDR3 nucleotide sequence: TGTGCCAGCGATGGTGGATTCTACAATGAGCAGTTCTTC. Full variable domain (outside the CDR3, taken from reference TRBV9 and TRBJ2-1): DSGVTQTPKHLITATGQRVTLRCSPRSGDLSVYWYQQSLDQGLQFLIQYYNGEERAKGNILERFSAQQFPDLHSELNLSSLELGDSALYFCASDGGFYNEQFFGPGTRLTVL.

CDR3 in DNA: TGTGCCAGCAGACGGGGTCAGGGAGTAATGTTTGGCTACACCTTC. It is translated as CASRRGQGVMFGYTF. The V call is TRBV19, the J call TRBJ1-2; possibly TRBD1 for D (5 bases). Germline values: CDR1 LNHDA, CDR2 SQIVND (reference sequence). Trimming stripped 9 bases from V and 7 bases from J, with 24 bases between. The CDR3 is 15 amino acids.

This CDR3 is CASSFGGSGSYEQYF. CDR3 in DNA: TGTGCCAGCAGCTTCGGCGGGTCAGGCTCCTACGAGCAGTACTTC. The chain has TRBV7-9 and TRBJ2-7; D is perhaps TRBD2 (5 bases). This CDR3 region has 15 residues. CDR1 and CDR2 (germline): SEHNR, FQNEAQ (reference sequence). Trimming shortened V by 3 bases and J by 0 bases, and 12 bases separated the two germline ends.

As concerns this clone: Just one base apart from a much larger clone, this may be a read error. The V call is TRBV6-1, the J call TRBJ2-1; D gene uncertain. This CDR3 has 13 residues. Trimming took 4 bases from V and 2 from J, leaving 6 bases between them. Per germline, CDR1 MNHNS and CDR2 SASEGT. As DNA, the CDR3 is TGTGCCAGCAGTGTGGCCGCCTACAATGAGCAGTTCTTC. Translating gives CASSVAAYNEQFF.

The rearrangement uses TRBV4-2 and TRBJ2-7; possible D gene TRBD2, 5 bases. In germline, CDR1 is LGHNA, CDR2 YNFKEQ. CDR3 size: 12 residues. V lost 0 bases to trimming and J lost 7 bases, with 7 bases between them. The CDR3 coding sequence is TGTGCCAGCAGCCAAGACCGGACTGAGCAGTACTTC. This codes for CASSQDRTEQYF.

V gene TRBV28 combines with J gene TRBJ1-2; maybe TRBD1 (6 bases). The V end lost 0 bases, the J end lost 6 bases, and 20 bases lay between the germline ends. CDR3 length equals 17 residues. Looked up from germline, CDR1 is MDHEN and CDR2 is SYDVKM. CDR3 in amino acids: CASSLWGGGRGGNGYTF. The CDR3 bases are TGTGCCAGCAGTTTATGGGGGGGTGGCAGGGGAGGCAATGGCTACACCTTC.

This clone was detected once. J is TRBJ2-2 and V is TRBV30; possible D gene TRBD1, 6 bases. The V end lost 8 bases, the J end lost 1 base, and 14 bases lay between the germline ends. This CDR3 region has 14 residues. Germline V lookup: CDR1 GTSNPN, CDR2 SVGIG (reference sequence). CDR3 nucleotides: TGTGCCCTAAAGGCAGGGGTGAACACCGGGGAGCTGTTTTTT. Protein product: CALKAGVNTGELFF. Looking up the rest from reference TRBV30 and TRBJ2-2 gives the full variable domain: SQTIHQWPATLVQPVGSPLSLECTVEGTSNPNLYWYRQAAGRGLQLLFYSVGIGQISSEVPQNLSASRPQDRQFILSSKKLLLSDSGFYLCALKAGVNTGELFFGEGSRLTVL.

CDR3 sequence (DNA): TGTGCCAGCATGGGGGGACTCAACTACGAGCAGTACTTC. Its translation is CASMGGLNYEQYF. The chain employs TRBV11-2 and TRBJ2-7; maybe TRBD2 (6 bases). V was pared by 7 bases and J by 3 bases, with 13 bases between. CDR1 and CDR2 (germline): SGHAT, FQNNGV. The CDR3 extends over 13 amino acids.

The CDR3: CASRATSQPQHF. The CDR3 nucleotides read TGTGCCAGCAGGGCAACAAGTCAGCCCCAGCATTTT. The chain links TRBV28 to TRBJ1-5, with D unresolved. The CDR3 covers 12 residues. V was pared by 6 bases and J by 6 bases, with 9 bases between. CDR1 MDHEN and CDR2 SYDVKM come from the germline V gene. Filled out from reference TRBV28 and TRBJ1-5, the complete variable domain reads DVKVTQSSRYLVKRTGEKVFLECVQDMDHENMFWYRQDPGLGLRLIYFSYDVKMKEKGDIPEGYSVSREKKERFSLILESASTNQTSMYLCASRATSQPQHFGDGTRLSIL.